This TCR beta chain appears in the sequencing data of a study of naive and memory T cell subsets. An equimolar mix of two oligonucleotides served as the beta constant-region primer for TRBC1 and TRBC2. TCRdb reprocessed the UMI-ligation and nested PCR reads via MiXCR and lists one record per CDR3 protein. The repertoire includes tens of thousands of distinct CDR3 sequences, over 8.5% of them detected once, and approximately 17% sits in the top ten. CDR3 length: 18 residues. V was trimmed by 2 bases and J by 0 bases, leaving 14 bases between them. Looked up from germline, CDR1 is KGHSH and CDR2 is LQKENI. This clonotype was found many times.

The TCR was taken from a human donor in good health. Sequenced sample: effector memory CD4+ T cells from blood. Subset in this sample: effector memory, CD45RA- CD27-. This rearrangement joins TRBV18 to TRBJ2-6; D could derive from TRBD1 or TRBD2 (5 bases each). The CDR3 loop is CASSPTLSGSSGANVLTF. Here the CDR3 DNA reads TGTGCCAGCTCACCAACGTTGTCAGGGAGCTCTGGGGCCAACGTCCTGACTTTC.